This TCR beta chain was recorded in a study of cytotoxic CD8 clonotypes in ibrutinib-treated CLL. From germline, CDR1 is SGHAT and CDR2 FQDESV (reference sequence). The CDR3 consists of 14 residues. With V trimmed by 3 bases and J by 6 bases, 5 bases remained unmatched. Some clones are missing from TCRdb's copy, which holds only in-frame ones; the method was immunoSEQ multiplex PCR. The table has 150,000 to 250,000 clones, around 72% seen once. The chain joins TRBV11-1 to TRBJ2-7; TRBD2 matches 10 bases. The sequence derives from a human donor with chronic lymphocytic leukemia. This specimen was PBMCs, taken after 24 months of ibrutinib treatment. The CDR3 reads CASSFSLAGAEQYF. The CDR3 DNA reads TGTGCCAGCAGCTTTAGCCTAGCGGGAGCCGAGCAGTACTTC.